This TCR beta chain came from a study of T cell repertoires in cytomegalovirus infection. Overall study findings and caveats: The study identified carriers of CMV plus the relevant HLA from cumulative public TCR beta family frequency.

MiXCR was run by TCRdb on the reads, yielding one entry per CDR3 protein. The sample lists fewer than 200,000 distinct CDR3 sequences, 14% occurring once. The CDR3 extends over 16 amino acids. Trimming left V 5 bases short and J 9 bases short, with 20 bases between. The germline V gene has CDR1 SGHTA and CDR2 FQGNSA. This clonotype showed up many times. Its antigen remains unidentified. Sample: PBMCs. The V and J genes are TRBV7-2 and TRBJ1-6, with a weak D call TRBD1 (5 bases). The sequence was collected from a human donor in good health (CMV status not recorded). Some clones in this sample may be carry-over from other donors' samples. The CDR3 DNA reads as TGTGCCAGCAGCCTCGCACGTCCTGGGACTTTTTCACCCCTCCACTTT. It is translated as CASSLARPGTFSPLHF. The whole variable domain, remainder taken from reference TRBV7-2 and TRBJ1-6, is GAGVSQSPSNKVTEKGKDVELRCDPISGHTALYWYRQSLGQGLEFLIYFQGNSAPDKSGLPSDRFSAERTGGSVSTLTIQRTQQEDSAVYLCASSLARPGTFSPLHFGNGTRLTVT.